The 13 T cell receptor beta chains in this list originate from one sample, sequenced in a study of identical twins. TCRdb itself ran the 5' RACE reads through MiXCR, one entry per CDR3 protein. The sample consists of 1.5 million or so distinct CDR3 sequences, about 32% of them appearing once. The sequenced sample was cord blood. These receptors originate from a newborn girl in good health.

This clonotype was recorded a few times. This sequence joins TRBV6-2 or TRBV6-3 and TRBJ2-5, with TRBD1 identical over 7 bases. Germline CDR1 and CDR2: MNHEY and SVGEGT. After removal of 0 bases from V and 2 bases from J, the junction contained 15 bases not matched to a gene. This CDR3 has 19 residues. CDR3 sequence (DNA): TGTGCCAGCAGTTACTCCAACAGGGGCCAACTTCGCCGACAAGAGACCCAGTACTTC. Protein product: CASSYSNRGQLRRQETQYF.

V is TRBV7-9 and J is TRBJ1-5; possible D gene TRBD1, 5 bases. V lost 5 bases and J 1 base, leaving 15 bases between the germline ends. Germline CDR1 and CDR2: SEHNR and FQNEAQ (reference sequence). The CDR3 is 16 amino acids. The CDR3 DNA follows: TGTGCCAGCAGCCCAGGGCCGGGTACGAGCAATCAGCCCCAGCATTTT. Amino acids: CASSPGPGTSNQPQHF. The whole variable domain, filled in from reference TRBV7-9 and TRBJ1-5, reads DTGVSQNPRHKITKRGQNVTFRCDPISEHNRLYWYRQTLGQGPEFLTYFQNEAQLEKSRLLSDRFSAERPKGSFSTLEIQRTEQGDSAMYLCASSPGPGTSNQPQHFGDGTRLSIL.

This chain uses TRBV20-1 with TRBJ1-6; TRBD1 agrees at 8 bases. The germline V gene encodes CDR1 DFQATT and CDR2 SNEGSKA (reference sequence). V lost 6 bases and J lost 10; bases outside the gene matches: 8. There are 13 residues in the CDR3. The DNA of the CDR3 is TGCAGTGCGATTACAGGGGGAAACTCACCCCTCCACTTT. Translation: CSAITGGNSPLHF.

The chain has TRBV5-1 and TRBJ2-5; D not certain. Trimming shortened V by 3 bases and J by 11 bases, and 14 bases separated the two germline ends. The CDR3 runs to 12 residues. From germline, CDR1 is SGHRS and CDR2 YFSETQ. CDR3 nucleotides: TGCGCCAGCAGCTCCCTGTCCCATGAGCAGTACTTC. Its protein product is CASSSLSHEQYF.

This chain uses TRBV3-1 with TRBJ2-5; 8 positions agree with TRBD2. In germline, CDR1 is LGHDT, CDR2 YNNKEL (reference sequence). The CDR3 totals 15 residues. With V trimmed by 4 bases and J by 2 bases, 6 bases remained unmatched. The CDR3, as DNA: TGTGCCAGCAGCCGCGGACTAGCAGTGCAAGAGACCCAGTACTTC. It specifies CASSRGLAVQETQYF.

This clonotype was observed a single time. The rearrangement links TRBV12-3 or TRBV12-4 to TRBJ2-1; perhaps TRBD1 as D (5 bases). The CDR3 covers 15 residues. V shed 3 bases and J shed 3 bases, with 12 bases lying between them. The CDR3 is CASSFGAGSYNEQFF. In DNA form, the CDR3 reads TGTGCCAGCAGTTTTGGGGCAGGCAGCTACAATGAGCAGTTCTTC.

The table lists this clonotype with a few counts. The chain uses TRBV14 and TRBJ1-1, with D unclear. Germline lookup yields CDR1 SGHDN and CDR2 FVKESK. The CDR3 has 15 amino acids. Trimming removed 1 base from V and 4 bases from J, with 13 bases in between. The CDR3 spells CASSQGGRWGTEAFF. For the CDR3, the DNA is TGTGCCAGCAGCCAAGGCGGCAGGTGGGGCACTGAAGCTTTCTTT.

Only a few counts were recorded for this clonotype. The chain joins TRBV7-2 to TRBJ2-3, with a possible D match to TRBD2 (6 bases). Germline-derived CDR1 and CDR2 are SGHTA and FQGNSA. CDR3 length equals 17 residues. The V gene lost 0 bases and the J gene lost 0 bases, with 13 bases spanning the gap. The CDR3 region has the DNA TGTGCCAGCAGCTTAGCGCCTCTAGCGTATAGCACAGATACGCAGTATTTT. Its translation is CASSLAPLAYSTDTQYF.

In this sample, this clonotype turned up a few times. The rearrangement uses TRBV19 and TRBJ2-3; no clear D. The CDR3 runs 13 residues. Germline V gene lookup returns CDR1 LNHDA and CDR2 SQIVND (reference sequence). V was trimmed by 0 bases and J by 5 bases, leaving 6 bases between them. CDR3: CASSIERRDTQYF. CDR3 nucleotides: TGTGCCAGTAGTATAGAGAGACGAGATACGCAGTATTTT.

This clonotype was observed a handful of times. The chain uses TRBV28 and TRBJ2-3; the D gene is possibly TRBD1 (6 bases). Per the germline V gene, CDR1 is MDHEN and CDR2 is SYDVKM. Between the trimmed V and J ends, which lost 3 bases and 2 bases, there was a span of 12 bases. The CDR3 loop spans 15 amino acids. CDR3: CASSFIEGVTDTQYF. DNA for the CDR3: TGTGCCAGCAGTTTCATCGAGGGGGTCACAGATACGCAGTATTTT.

The V and J genes are TRBV9 and TRBJ2-5, with D perhaps being TRBD1 or TRBD2 (6 bases each). V lost 2 bases and J 1 base, leaving 9 bases between the germline ends. This CDR3 is 14 amino acids long. Germline loops: CDR1 SGDLS, CDR2 YYNGEE. CDR3 sequence: CASSVPGAQETQYF. CDR3 nucleotide sequence: TGTGCCAGCAGCGTTCCGGGGGCCCAAGAGACCCAGTACTTC. The whole variable domain, filled in from reference TRBV9 and TRBJ2-5, reads DSGVTQTPKHLITATGQRVTLRCSPRSGDLSVYWYQQSLDQGLQFLIQYYNGEERAKGNILERFSAQQFPDLHSELNLSSLELGDSALYFCASSVPGAQETQYFGPGTRLLVL.

This clonotype appeared a few times. The CDR3 loop reads CSASSGGNWADTQYF. The CDR3 DNA is TGCAGTGCTTCTAGCGGGGGTAATTGGGCAGATACGCAGTATTTT. The rearrangement uses TRBV20-1 and TRBJ2-3; 10 nucleotides match TRBD2. Per the germline V gene, CDR1 is DFQATT and CDR2 is SNEGSKA (reference sequence). The CDR3 totals 15 residues. V lost 5 bases to trimming and J lost 4 bases; unmatched junction nucleotides: 9.

The chain has TRBV4-2 and TRBJ2-2, with 8 bases fitting TRBD2. Germline CDR1 reads LGHNA; CDR2 reads YNFKEQ. J lost 3 bases, V lost 0 bases, and 0 bases had no gene match. The CDR3 spans 15 residues. CDR3 loop: CASSQERGDTGELFF. Here the CDR3 DNA reads TGTGCCAGCAGCCAAGAGCGGGGGGACACCGGGGAGCTGTTTTTT.